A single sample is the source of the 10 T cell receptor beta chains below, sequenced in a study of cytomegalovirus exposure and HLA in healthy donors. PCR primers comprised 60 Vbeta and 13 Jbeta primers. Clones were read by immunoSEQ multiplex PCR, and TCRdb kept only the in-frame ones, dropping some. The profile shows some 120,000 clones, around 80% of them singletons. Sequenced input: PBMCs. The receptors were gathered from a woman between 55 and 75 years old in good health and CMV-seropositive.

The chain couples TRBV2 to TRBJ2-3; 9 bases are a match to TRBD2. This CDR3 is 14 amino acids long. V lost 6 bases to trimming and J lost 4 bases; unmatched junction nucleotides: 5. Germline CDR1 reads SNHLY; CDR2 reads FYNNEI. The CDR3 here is CASRGGRAPDTQYF. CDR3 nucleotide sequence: TGTGCCAGCAGGGGCGGGAGGGCCCCAGATACGCAGTATTTT.

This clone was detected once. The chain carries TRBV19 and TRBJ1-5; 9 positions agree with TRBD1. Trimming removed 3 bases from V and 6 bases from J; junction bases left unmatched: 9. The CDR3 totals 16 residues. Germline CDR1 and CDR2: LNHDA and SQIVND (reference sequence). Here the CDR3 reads CASSMLQGQGTQPQHF. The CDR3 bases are TGTGCCAGTAGTATGCTTCAGGGACAGGGAACTCAGCCCCAGCATTTT.

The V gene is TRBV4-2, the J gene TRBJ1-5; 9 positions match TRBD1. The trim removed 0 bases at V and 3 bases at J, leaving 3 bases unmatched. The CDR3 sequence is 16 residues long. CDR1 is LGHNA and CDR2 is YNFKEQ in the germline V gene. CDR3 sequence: CASSQDRDRANQPQHF. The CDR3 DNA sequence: TGTGCCAGCAGCCAAGATAGGGACAGGGCCAATCAGCCCCAGCATTTT.

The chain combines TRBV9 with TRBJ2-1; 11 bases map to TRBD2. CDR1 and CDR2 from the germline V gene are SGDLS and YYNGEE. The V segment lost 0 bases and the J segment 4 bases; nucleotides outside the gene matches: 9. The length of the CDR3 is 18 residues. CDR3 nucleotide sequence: TGTGCCAGCAGCGTAGGTACTAGCGGGAGCCCCGGGTACAATGAGCAGTTCTTC. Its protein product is CASSVGTSGSPGYNEQFF.

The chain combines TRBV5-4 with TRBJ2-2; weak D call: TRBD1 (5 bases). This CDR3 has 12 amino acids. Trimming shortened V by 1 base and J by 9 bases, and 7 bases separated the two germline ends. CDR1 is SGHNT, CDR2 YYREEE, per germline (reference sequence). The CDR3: CASSLQGRELFF. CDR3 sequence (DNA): TGTGCCAGCAGCTTGCAGGGCCGGGAGCTGTTTTTT.

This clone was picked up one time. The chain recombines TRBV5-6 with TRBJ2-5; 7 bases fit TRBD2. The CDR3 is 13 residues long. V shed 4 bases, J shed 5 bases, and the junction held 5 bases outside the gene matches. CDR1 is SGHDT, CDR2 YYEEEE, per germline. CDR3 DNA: TGTGCCAGCAGCCGGAGCGGGACGGAGACCCAGTACTTC. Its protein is CASSRSGTETQYF.

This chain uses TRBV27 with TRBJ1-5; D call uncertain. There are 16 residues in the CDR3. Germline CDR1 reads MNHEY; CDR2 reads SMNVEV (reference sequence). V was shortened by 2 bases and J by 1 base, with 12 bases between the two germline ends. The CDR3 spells CASSLSSGGSNQPQHF. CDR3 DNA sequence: TGTGCCAGCAGTTTAAGTTCGGGTGGCAGCAATCAGCCCCAGCATTTT.

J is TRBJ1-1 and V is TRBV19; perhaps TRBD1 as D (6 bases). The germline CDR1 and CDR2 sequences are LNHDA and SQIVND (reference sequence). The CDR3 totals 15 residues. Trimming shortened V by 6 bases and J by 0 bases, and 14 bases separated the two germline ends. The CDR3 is CASRTTGILNTEAFF. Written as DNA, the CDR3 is TGTGCCAGTAGAACTACAGGGATACTGAACACTGAAGCTTTCTTT.

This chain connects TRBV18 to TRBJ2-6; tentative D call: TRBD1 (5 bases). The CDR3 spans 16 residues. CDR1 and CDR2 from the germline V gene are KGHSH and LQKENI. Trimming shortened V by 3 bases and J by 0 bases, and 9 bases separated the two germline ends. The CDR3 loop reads CASSPRQNSGANVLTF. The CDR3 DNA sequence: TGTGCCAGCTCACCGAGACAGAACTCTGGGGCCAACGTCCTGACTTTC.

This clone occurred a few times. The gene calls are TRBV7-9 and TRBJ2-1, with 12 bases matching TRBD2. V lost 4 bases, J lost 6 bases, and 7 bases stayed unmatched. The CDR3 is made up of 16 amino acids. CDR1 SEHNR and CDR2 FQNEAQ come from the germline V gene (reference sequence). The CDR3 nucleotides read TGTGCCAGCAGCTCCTGGACTAGCGGGACGGGCAATGAGCAGTTCTTC. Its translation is CASSSWTSGTGNEQFF.